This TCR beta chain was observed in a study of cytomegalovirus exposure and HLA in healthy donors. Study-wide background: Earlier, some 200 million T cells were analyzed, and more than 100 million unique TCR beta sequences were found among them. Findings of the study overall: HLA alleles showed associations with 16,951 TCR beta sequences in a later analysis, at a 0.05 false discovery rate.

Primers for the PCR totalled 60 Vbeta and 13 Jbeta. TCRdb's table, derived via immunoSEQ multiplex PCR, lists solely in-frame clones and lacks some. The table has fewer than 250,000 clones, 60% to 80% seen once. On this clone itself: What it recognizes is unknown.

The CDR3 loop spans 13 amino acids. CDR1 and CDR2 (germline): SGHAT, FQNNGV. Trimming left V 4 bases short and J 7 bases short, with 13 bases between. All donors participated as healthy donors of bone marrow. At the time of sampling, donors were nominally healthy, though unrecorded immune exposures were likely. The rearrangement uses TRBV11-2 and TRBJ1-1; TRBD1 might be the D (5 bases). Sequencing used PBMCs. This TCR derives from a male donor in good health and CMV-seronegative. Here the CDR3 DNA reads TGTGCCAGCAGCTCCAAAAGCGGGGGTGAAGCTTTCTTT. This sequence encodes CASSSKSGGEAFF.